This TCR beta chain originates from a study of CD8+CD57+ T cells in acquired aplastic anemia (dated 2018 in TCRdb). With respect to the entire study: On average, sorted CD4+ and CD8+ cells yielded around 3.4 ug of extracted DNA, with a range of about 0.19 to 30 ug. CD8+CD57+ expansion was defined as a frequency above the mean frequency observed in healthy subjects. The study at large found these results: Twenty-nine CD8+ CDR3 sequences were found in both patients and controls but appeared to be highly expressed in patients and within the immunodominant clones of the patients. Between patients and healthy controls, no significant difference in CD8+ Simpson's diversity was found (P=0.060).

Flow cytometry had shown CD8+CD57+ cell expansion in the patients selected for sequencing. Every patient had a diagnosis of severe acquired aplastic anemia based on International Study of Aplastic Anemia and Agranulocytosis and Camitta criteria. No patient had received any therapy when blood was sampled. In this study, sorted CD4+ and CD8+ T cells from the blood of healthy subjects and of severe aplastic anemia patients had their TCR repertoires deep-sequenced. In the USA, patient enrollment took place under clinicaltrials.gov protocols 00001620, 01623167, 00001397, 00071045, 00081523 and 00961064. Ficoll-Paque density gradient centrifugation was used to isolate peripheral blood mononuclear cells. Before DNA extraction, CD4+ and CD8+ T cells were sorted with FACS or magnetic beads. Genomic DNA was used as template for profiling of TCR beta VDJ combinations and CDR3 sequences. TCR repertoire sequencing was run on an Illumina HiSeq 2000. As for how the authors treated the data: TRBV/TRBJ rearrangement plots, CDR3 size and DJ length profiles, and Simpson's diversity index were used to assess repertoires. The most abundant DNA sequence in the deep sequencing data was defined as the immunodominant clone. CDR3 amino acid sequences were checked for sharing between subjects and were compared against published repertoires and the VDJdb database. TCRdb itself trimmed the public reads at Q25 with fastp, ran MiXCR and retained productive beta chains. Each record represents a unique CDR3 protein, reported with the most common genes and DNA among its rows. The V and J calls here are based on TCRdb, not the publication. The sample profile shows about 150,000 distinct CDR3 sequences; about 48% of them were found once. 12% of the sample rests with the top ten.

V is reduced by 8 bases and J by 5 bases, leaving a spacing of 16 bases between them. Inclusive of the bounding cysteine and phenylalanine, the CDR3 is 14 residues long. CDR3 DNA is the only sequence kept; it has 42 bases, read in frame from the first base. Taken from the germline V gene (reference sequence), the CDR1 and CDR2 loops are SEHNR and FQNEAQ. With regard to this clonotype: Its antigen is unknown. Base qualities are not provided; no much larger clone lies one nucleotide away.

This chain is built from TRBV7-9 and TRBJ1-5, with a tentative D gene TRBD1 over 6 matching bases. The sequenced sample consisted of sorted CD4+, CD8+, or CD8+CD57+ T cells (not recorded which) from PBMCs. The receptor comes from a human donor with aplastic anemia. The CDR3 here reads CASPHRTVYQPQHF. At the DNA level, the sequence is TGTGCCAGCCCCCACCGGACAGTATATCAGCCCCAGCATTTT.